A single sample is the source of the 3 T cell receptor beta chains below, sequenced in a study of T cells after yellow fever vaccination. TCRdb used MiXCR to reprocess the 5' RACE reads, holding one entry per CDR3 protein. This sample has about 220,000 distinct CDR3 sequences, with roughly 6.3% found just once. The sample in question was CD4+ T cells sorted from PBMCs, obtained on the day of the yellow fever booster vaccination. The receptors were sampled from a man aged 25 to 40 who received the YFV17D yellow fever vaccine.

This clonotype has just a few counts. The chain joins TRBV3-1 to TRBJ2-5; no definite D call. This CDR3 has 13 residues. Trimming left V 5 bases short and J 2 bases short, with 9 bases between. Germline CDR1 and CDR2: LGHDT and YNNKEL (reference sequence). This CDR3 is CASSTRKQETQYF. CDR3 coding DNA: TGTGCCAGCAGCACAAGAAAACAAGAGACCCAGTACTTC.

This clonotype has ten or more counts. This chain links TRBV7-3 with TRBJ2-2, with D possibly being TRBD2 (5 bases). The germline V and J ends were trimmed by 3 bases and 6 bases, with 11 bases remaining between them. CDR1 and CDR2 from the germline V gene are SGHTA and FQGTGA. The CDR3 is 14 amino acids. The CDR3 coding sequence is TGTGCCAGCAGCTTTGGGAGTGCACCCGGGGAGCTGTTTTTT. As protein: CASSFGSAPGELFF.

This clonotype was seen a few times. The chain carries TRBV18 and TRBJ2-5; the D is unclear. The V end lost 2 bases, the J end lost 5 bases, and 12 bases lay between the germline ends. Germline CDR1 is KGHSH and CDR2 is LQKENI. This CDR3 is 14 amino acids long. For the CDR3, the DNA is TGTGCCAGCTCACCAAGGCAGCCGGGCGAGACCCAGTACTTC. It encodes CASSPRQPGETQYF. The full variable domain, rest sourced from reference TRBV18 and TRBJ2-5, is NAGVMQNPRHLVRRRGQEARLRCSPMKGHSHVYWYRQLPEEGLKFMVYLQKENIIDESGMPKERFSAEFPKEGPSILRIQQVVRGDSAAYFCASSPRQPGETQYFGPGTRLLVL.